This TCR beta chain originates from a study of cytomegalovirus exposure and HLA in healthy donors. Study-level background: Among the roughly 400 genotyped donors, 81% were placed in the Caucasian-associated ancestry cluster. General observations from the study: Presence/absence analyses supposed approximately even sequencing depth among donors. Confirmation was obtained in vitro that three CMV-associated chains are specific for CMV antigens.

This clone was seen a single time. Its antigen is as yet unknown. In the PCR, 60 Vbeta and 13 Jbeta primers were used. TCRdb's table, derived via immunoSEQ multiplex PCR, lists solely in-frame clones and lacks some. The sample shows approximately 110,000 clones, 75% to 85% of them seen only once. Germline assignment: CDR1 SGHRS and CDR2 YFSETQ. The CDR3 spans 14 residues. The V and J ends lost 1 base and 2 bases respectively, with 10 bases between them. This clonotype originated in a man aged 35 to 55 in good health and CMV-seronegative. The chain combines TRBV5-1 with TRBJ2-7; D gene ambiguous. Sequences were obtained from PBMCs. This CDR3 reads CASSLIPETYEQYF. CDR3 nucleotides: TGCGCCAGCAGCTTGATTCCAGAAACCTACGAGCAGTACTTC. Combining the CDR3 with reference TRBV5-1 and TRBJ2-7 gives the whole variable domain KAGVTQTPRYLIKTRGQQVTLSCSPISGHRSVSWYQQTPGQGLQFLFEYFSETQRNKGNFPGRFSGRQFSNSRSEMNVSTLELGDSALYLCASSLIPETYEQYFGPGTRLTVT.